This record covers a single T cell receptor beta chain. What it recognizes is unknown. Assay: immunoSEQ multiplex PCR; the TCRdb copy retains only in-frame clones and omits some. Among tens of thousands of clones, 90% were seen once, and the ten largest hold 8% to 9.5%. These data come from a study of T cell responses to AZD1222 COVID-19 vaccine. In the study overall: Second doses that came at about 4 or about 12 weeks were put together. Study-level findings and limits: White British donors predominated, females outnumbered males, and clonal diversity was possibly underestimated. The reported proportion of spike-specific TCRs targeting unmutated variant regions was nearly half.

The CDR3 sequence is 16 residues long. Germline-derived CDR1 and CDR2 are SEHNR and FQNEAQ (reference sequence). The V gene lost 5 bases and the J gene lost 2 bases, with 17 bases spanning the gap. The receptor was isolated from an adult in good health. This chain links TRBV7-9 with TRBJ2-3; D might be TRBD1 (6 bases). The sample consisted of peripheral blood, taken on day 0 of AZD1222 vaccination. The DNA for the CDR3 is TGTGCCAGCAGCATACTATACAGGGAAACCACAGATACGCAGTATTTT. Amino acids: CASSILYRETTDTQYF.